Listed below are T cell receptor beta chains from one sample, sequenced in a study of T-cell reconstitution after alpha-beta-depleted transplantation in children. One entry per CDR3 protein, called by TCRdb with MiXCR from the PCR reads. The sample comprises fewer than 550,000 distinct CDR3 sequences, over 9.5% of which are singletons, and 12% to 15% rests with the top ten. Source: PBMCs, mostly from graft donor cells, taken 180 days after TCRalphabeta/CD19-depleted stem cell transplant. The receptors were gathered from a female patient between 2 and 15 years old who had a stem cell transplant for aplastic anemia, so the T cells may come from the graft donor. Both conserved end residues are part of each CDR3. Fields, in order: D gene, J gene, V gene, clone size, CDR3 DNA, CDR3 protein. The D gene is left open where the match is weak. Size tells how often a clone was seen (once, few, many) or the class of an expanded clone, and some rows leave it out.

D: NA
J: TRBJ1-5
V: TRBV28
size: many
DNA: TGTGCCAGCAGCCCACAGAGCTATAGCAATCAGCCCCAGCATTTT
CDR3: CASSPQSYSNQPQHF

D: NA
J: TRBJ2-1
V: TRBV5-1
size: NA
DNA: TGCGCCAGCAGTTACCAGGGCGTCTACAATGAGCAGTTCTTC
CDR3: CASSYQGVYNEQFF

D: TRBD2
J: TRBJ2-1
V: TRBV10-3
size: NA
DNA: TGTGCCATCAGTCCCTGGGGACTAGCGGGTCCACCTGGGGATCCAAAAGAGTCCTACAATGAGCAGTTCTTC
CDR3: CAISPWGLAGPPGDPKESYNEQFF

D: TRBD1
J: TRBJ2-7
V: TRBV7-9
size: few
DNA: TGTGCCAGCAGCTTAGGAAGACAGGGGGGTTTCGAGCAGTACTTC
CDR3: CASSLGRQGGFEQYF

D: NA
J: TRBJ1-4
V: TRBV20-1
size: many
DNA: TGCAGTGCTAGCCGCCCATATGAAAAACTGTTTTTT
CDR3: CSASRPYEKLFF

D: TRBD1
J: TRBJ2-5
V: TRBV12-3/TRBV12-4
size: NA
DNA: TGTGCCAGCAGGGCCCGGGACAGGGCAGAGACCCAGTACTTC
CDR3: CASRARDRAETQYF

D: NA
J: TRBJ2-1
V: TRBV2
size: NA
DNA: TGTGCCAGCAGTTTATTTCGCCTCTGGGGGGCTAGCCGAAATGAGCAGTTCTTC
CDR3: CASSLFRLWGASRNEQFF

D: TRBD1
J: TRBJ2-7
V: TRBV7-3
size: few
DNA: TGTGCCAGCAGCTTAACCATCTCCCCGGGACAGCATCTATACGAGCAGTACTTC
CDR3: CASSLTISPGQHLYEQYF

D: NA
J: TRBJ2-4
V: TRBV7-2
size: NA
DNA: TGTGCCAGCAGCTTAGTGGGGCAGGAAAACATTCAGTACTTC
CDR3: CASSLVGQENIQYF

D: NA
J: TRBJ1-2
V: TRBV15
size: NA
DNA: TGTGCCACCAGCAGTGACCTCGAGGGCTATGGCTACACCTTC
CDR3: CATSSDLEGYGYTF

D: NA
J: TRBJ2-2
V: TRBV5-1
size: many
DNA: TGCGCCAGCAGCTACGCAGCTCCGAACACCGGGGAGCTGTTTTTT
CDR3: CASSYAAPNTGELFF

D: NA
J: TRBJ2-1
V: TRBV30
size: NA
DNA: TGTGCCTGGACTGAGTTGTCGTACAATGAGCAGTTCTTC
CDR3: CAWTELSYNEQFF

D: TRBD1
J: TRBJ2-1
V: TRBV15
size: NA
DNA: TGTGCCACCAGCAGAGATCCGACTACTACAGGGGGCAATGAGCAGTTCTTC
CDR3: CATSRDPTTTGGNEQFF

D: NA
J: TRBJ1-1
V: TRBV6-1
size: NA
DNA: TGTGCCAGCAGTGAAAACGAAGGCCCGAACACTGAAGCTTTCTTT
CDR3: CASSENEGPNTEAFF

D: NA
J: TRBJ2-1
V: TRBV28
size: few
DNA: TGTGCCAGCAGAACAGGGCTCCCCTCCTACAATGAGCAGTTCTTC
CDR3: CASRTGLPSYNEQFF

D: TRBD2
J: TRBJ2-1
V: TRBV20-1
size: few
DNA: TGCAGTGCTAGAGGGTTACTAGCGGGAGCCCTCTATGAGCAGTTCTTC
CDR3: CSARGLLAGALYEQFF

D: TRBD2
J: TRBJ2-3
V: TRBV20-1
size: few
DNA: TGCAGTGCTAGCCGACATAGCGGGAGGGCGCGGAATACGCAGTATTTT
CDR3: CSASRHSGRARNTQYF

D: NA
J: TRBJ1-2
V: TRBV20-1
size: NA
DNA: TGCAGTGCTATGGGTGAGAGATCAACGTATGGCTACACCTTC
CDR3: CSAMGERSTYGYTF

D: NA
J: TRBJ1-1
V: TRBV14
size: few
DNA: TGTGCCAGCAGCGCTACTTACAACACTGAAGCTTTCTTT
CDR3: CASSATYNTEAFF

D: NA
J: TRBJ2-3
V: TRBV7-2
size: many
DNA: TGTGCCAGCAGGCCAGCACTGGTAGATACGCAGTATTTT
CDR3: CASRPALVDTQYF

D: NA
J: TRBJ1-5
V: TRBV28
size: NA
DNA: TGTGCCAGCACCTCAATTAATCAGCCCCAGCATTTT
CDR3: CASTSINQPQHF

D: TRBD1
J: TRBJ1-2
V: TRBV10-3
size: few
DNA: TGTGCCATCAGCCCGGGACAGGGGGCAAGCTATGGCTACACCTTC
CDR3: CAISPGQGASYGYTF

D: NA
J: TRBJ1-1
V: TRBV7-8
size: few
DNA: TGTGCCAGCAATACGGGTTGGGGGAACACTGAAGCTTTCTTT
CDR3: CASNTGWGNTEAFF

D: NA
J: TRBJ2-3
V: TRBV2
size: many
DNA: TGTGCCAGCAGTGAACTGACAAGCACAGATACGCAGTATTTT
CDR3: CASSELTSTDTQYF

D: TRBD1
J: TRBJ1-1
V: TRBV28
size: NA
DNA: TGTGCCAGCAGTTTGGACAGGGGGCTCGAAGCTTTCTTT
CDR3: CASSLDRGLEAFF

D: NA
J: TRBJ1-6
V: TRBV12-3/TRBV12-4
size: NA
DNA: TGTGCCAGCAGTCTAAAACCGCCGGTGGATTCACCCCTCCACTTT
CDR3: CASSLKPPVDSPLHF

D: TRBD2
J: TRBJ2-1
V: TRBV4-2
size: few
DNA: TGTGCCAGCAGCCAAGAAGGGGATAGCGGGCTTTCCTACAATGAGCAGTTCTTC
CDR3: CASSQEGDSGLSYNEQFF

D: TRBD1
J: TRBJ2-7
V: TRBV20-1
size: NA
DNA: TGCAGTGCGTGGCCGCGACAGGGGACCTACGAGCAGTACTTC
CDR3: CSAWPRQGTYEQYF

D: TRBD1
J: TRBJ2-7
V: TRBV5-1
size: many
DNA: TGCGCCAGCAGCTTGGGGGGACAGGGGACCTCCTACGAGCAGTACTTC
CDR3: CASSLGGQGTSYEQYF

D: NA
J: TRBJ2-2
V: TRBV6-4
size: NA
DNA: TGTGCCAGCAGTGACTCTCGGGTGTCCCACACCGGGGAGCTGTTTTTT
CDR3: CASSDSRVSHTGELFF

D: TRBD2
J: TRBJ2-2
V: TRBV7-2
size: few
DNA: TGTGCCAGCAGCTTCAGGGCGGGAGAATGGGCCGGGGAGCTGTTTTTT
CDR3: CASSFRAGEWAGELFF

D: TRBD1
J: TRBJ1-4
V: TRBV19
size: few
DNA: TGTGCCAGCGGACAGGGGGCTCGAGTGTCTGAAAAACTGTTTTTT
CDR3: CASGQGARVSEKLFF

D: NA
J: TRBJ2-1
V: TRBV29-1
size: many
DNA: TGCAGCGTTGGAGGTAACGCGAATGAGCAGTTCTTC
CDR3: CSVGGNANEQFF

D: NA
J: TRBJ1-1
V: TRBV5-1
size: few
DNA: TGCGCCAGCAGCTTGGCAGTGCGTGGAGCGTACACTGAAGCTTTCTTT
CDR3: CASSLAVRGAYTEAFF

D: TRBD1
J: TRBJ1-4
V: TRBV6-1
size: few
DNA: TGTGCCAGCAGCCCGACAGGGGTCAATGAAAAACTGTTTTTT
CDR3: CASSPTGVNEKLFF

D: NA
J: TRBJ1-1
V: TRBV29-1
size: many
DNA: TGCAGCGTTGAAAAGGGGAGCGGGACTGAAGCTTTCTTT
CDR3: CSVEKGSGTEAFF

D: NA
J: TRBJ1-5
V: TRBV2
size: NA
DNA: TGTGCCAGCAGTGCCTCGGATAGCAATCAGCCCCAGCATTTT
CDR3: CASSASDSNQPQHF

D: NA
J: TRBJ2-2
V: TRBV20-1
size: many
DNA: TGCAGTGCTAGAGTTCAGACGACGAACACCGGGGAGCTGTTTTTT
CDR3: CSARVQTTNTGELFF

D: NA
J: TRBJ2-3
V: TRBV7-9
size: NA
DNA: TGTGCCAGCAGCTTAGGAGGGTCTATCACAGATACGCAGTATTTT
CDR3: CASSLGGSITDTQYF

D: NA
J: TRBJ2-1
V: TRBV24-1
size: many
DNA: TGTGCCACCAGTGATTCGTGGGAGTCTGTCAATGAGCAGTTCTTC
CDR3: CATSDSWESVNEQFF

D: NA
J: TRBJ1-2
V: TRBV6-1
size: few
DNA: TGTGCCGGCTACCGCGAGGGACCGACTAACTATGGCTACACCTTC
CDR3: CAGYREGPTNYGYTF

D: NA
J: TRBJ1-5
V: TRBV20-1
size: few
DNA: TGCAGTGCTCCCCTCAGGGAGCAGCCCCAGCATTTT
CDR3: CSAPLREQPQHF

D: TRBD2
J: TRBJ2-1
V: TRBV11-2
size: few
DNA: TGTGCCAGCAGCAACCGACTAGCGGGAAAAAATGAGCAGTTCTTC
CDR3: CASSNRLAGKNEQFF

D: NA
J: TRBJ2-3
V: TRBV7-2
size: NA
DNA: TGTGCCAGCAGCCCAAGGGCGGGCCAGCTAGATACGCAGTATTTT
CDR3: CASSPRAGQLDTQYF

D: NA
J: TRBJ2-1
V: TRBV18
size: NA
DNA: TGTGCCAGCTCCCCCCCGGCGGGCTTAAATGAGCAGTTCTTC
CDR3: CASSPPAGLNEQFF

D: NA
J: TRBJ2-3
V: TRBV12-3/TRBV12-4
size: few
DNA: TGTGCCAGCACCCCGACTGAACCTAGCACAGATACGCAGTATTTT
CDR3: CASTPTEPSTDTQYF